This is a list of T cell receptor beta chains from one sample in a study of blood T cells in healthy people across ages. TCRdb re-called the 5' RACE reads through MiXCR, storing one row per CDR3 protein. There are fewer than 950,000 distinct CDR3 sequences in the sample; around 36% occur only once, and 13% lies in the top ten. Input material: blood. All receptors derive from a man aged 18 to 29 in good health. CDR3s include the opening cysteine and the closing phenylalanine or tryptophan. D genes are given only for firm matches. For some rows the clone size is stated as once, few or many, or as a class when expanded; others skip it.

d_call: NA
clone_size: NA
j_call: TRBJ1-2
v_call: TRBV12-3/TRBV12-4
cdr3_nt: TGTGCCAGAAGTATTCAGGGTTATGGCTACACCTTC
cdr3_aa: CARSIQGYGYTF

d_call: NA
clone_size: many
j_call: TRBJ2-1
v_call: TRBV20-1
cdr3_nt: TGCAGTGCTAGAGGTAGGAGGGATCTAATCGATGAGCAGTTCTTC
cdr3_aa: CSARGRRDLIDEQFF

d_call: NA
clone_size: NA
j_call: TRBJ1-4
v_call: TRBV4-2
cdr3_nt: TGTGCCAGCAGCCAAGATCGACAGCTTGAAAAACTGTTTTTT
cdr3_aa: CASSQDRQLEKLFF

d_call: NA
clone_size: NA
j_call: TRBJ2-7
v_call: TRBV5-6
cdr3_nt: TGTGCCAGCACCACCCCAGGGGGGGCTTTTTCCTACGAGCAGTACTTC
cdr3_aa: CASTTPGGAFSYEQYF

d_call: NA
clone_size: few
j_call: TRBJ2-1
v_call: TRBV11-2
cdr3_nt: TGTGCCAGCAGCTTGGGGCGGGCGAGTAACAATGAGCAGTTCTTC
cdr3_aa: CASSLGRASNNEQFF

d_call: NA
clone_size: few
j_call: TRBJ2-5
v_call: TRBV13
cdr3_nt: TGTGCCAGCAGCTTCCCCGGGGCAGGTCCGGGAGAGCAGTACTTC
cdr3_aa: CASSFPGAGPGEQYF

d_call: NA
clone_size: NA
j_call: TRBJ2-5
v_call: TRBV29-1
cdr3_nt: TGCAGCGTTGTTAAAGCGCTAAAAGAGACCCAGTACTTC
cdr3_aa: CSVVKALKETQYF

d_call: NA
clone_size: NA
j_call: TRBJ2-5
v_call: TRBV5-5
cdr3_nt: TGTGCCAGCAGCGACAGAGCCATCCAAGAGACCCAGTACTTC
cdr3_aa: CASSDRAIQETQYF

d_call: TRBD1
clone_size: once
j_call: TRBJ1-3
v_call: TRBV4-1
cdr3_nt: TGCGCCAGCAGCCAAGCGACAGGGGCTGGAAACACCATATATTTT
cdr3_aa: CASSQATGAGNTIYF

d_call: NA
clone_size: NA
j_call: TRBJ2-5
v_call: TRBV27
cdr3_nt: TGTGCCAGCAGTTTAACCGGGACTTTGGGACTGGAGACCCGGTACTTC
cdr3_aa: CASSLTGTLGLETRYF

d_call: NA
clone_size: NA
j_call: TRBJ2-5
v_call: TRBV11-2
cdr3_nt: TGTGCCAGCAGCTTAGGTCATCGGAAGACCCAGTACTTC
cdr3_aa: CASSLGHRKTQYF

d_call: TRBD2
clone_size: NA
j_call: TRBJ2-1
v_call: TRBV9
cdr3_nt: TGTGCCAGCAGCGTCAATAGCGGGGGGGGGTACAATGAGCAGTTCTTC
cdr3_aa: CASSVNSGGGYNEQFF

d_call: NA
clone_size: NA
j_call: TRBJ2-7
v_call: TRBV4-3
cdr3_nt: TGCGCCAGCAGCCATGGGACGGGGATCAATGAGCAGTACTTC
cdr3_aa: CASSHGTGINEQYF

d_call: NA
clone_size: few
j_call: TRBJ2-1
v_call: TRBV7-2
cdr3_nt: TGTGCCAGCAGCCCAATGGGGGTTTCAAATGAGCAGTTCTTC
cdr3_aa: CASSPMGVSNEQFF

d_call: NA
clone_size: few
j_call: TRBJ2-5
v_call: TRBV5-6
cdr3_nt: TGTGCCAGCAGCCTCGACACGCAAGAGACCCAGTACTTC
cdr3_aa: CASSLDTQETQYF

d_call: TRBD2
clone_size: NA
j_call: TRBJ2-5
v_call: TRBV10-3
cdr3_nt: TGTGCCATCAGTGTTCTAGCGGGGGGGCTAAAGACCCAGTACTTC
cdr3_aa: CAISVLAGGLKTQYF

d_call: TRBD1
clone_size: NA
j_call: TRBJ1-1
v_call: TRBV20-1
cdr3_nt: TGCAGTGCTAGAGCAGGCCGTGGGCAGGGGGCGACTGAAGCTTTCTTT
cdr3_aa: CSARAGRGQGATEAFF

d_call: NA
clone_size: NA
j_call: TRBJ2-5
v_call: TRBV5-1
cdr3_nt: TGCGCCAGCAGCTTGCGGGCCCGACCTCAAGAGACCCAGTACTTC
cdr3_aa: CASSLRARPQETQYF

d_call: TRBD1
clone_size: many
j_call: TRBJ1-2
v_call: TRBV30
cdr3_nt: TGTGCCTGGACGACAGGGAGAGACTATGGCTACACCTTC
cdr3_aa: CAWTTGRDYGYTF

d_call: NA
clone_size: NA
j_call: TRBJ2-1
v_call: TRBV15
cdr3_nt: TGTGCCACCAGCAGAGATCTTAGCGACGAGCAGTTCTTC
cdr3_aa: CATSRDLSDEQFF

d_call: TRBD1
clone_size: NA
j_call: TRBJ1-4
v_call: TRBV12-3/TRBV12-4
cdr3_nt: TGTGCCAGCACTGGGGACAGGGTATTGGAAAAACTGTTTTTT
cdr3_aa: CASTGDRVLEKLFF

d_call: NA
clone_size: many
j_call: TRBJ2-1
v_call: TRBV14
cdr3_nt: TGTGCCAGCAGCCAAGTCTATAGGAGCTCCTACAATGAGCAGTTCTTC
cdr3_aa: CASSQVYRSSYNEQFF

d_call: NA
clone_size: NA
j_call: TRBJ2-1
v_call: TRBV24-1
cdr3_nt: TGTGCCACCAGTGACAGGGTTAAGGGTGAGCAGTTCTTC
cdr3_aa: CATSDRVKGEQFF

d_call: NA
clone_size: NA
j_call: TRBJ2-5
v_call: TRBV5-1
cdr3_nt: TGCGCCGGCAGCTTTGGGCTGGGAGAGACCCAGTACTTC
cdr3_aa: CAGSFGLGETQYF

d_call: NA
clone_size: few
j_call: TRBJ1-1
v_call: TRBV12-3/TRBV12-4
cdr3_nt: TGTGCCAGCAGCTCGGACAGTTACACTGAAGCTTTCTTT
cdr3_aa: CASSSDSYTEAFF

d_call: NA
clone_size: few
j_call: TRBJ1-5
v_call: TRBV27
cdr3_nt: TGTGCCAGCAGTTTAGGGGGGGCTCAGCCCCAGCATTTT
cdr3_aa: CASSLGGAQPQHF

d_call: TRBD2
clone_size: once
j_call: TRBJ2-2
v_call: TRBV20-1
cdr3_nt: TGCAGTCCTTTCTTGGGGGGGAGCACCGGGGAGCTGTTTTTT
cdr3_aa: CSPFLGGSTGELFF

d_call: TRBD1
clone_size: NA
j_call: TRBJ2-3
v_call: TRBV12-3/TRBV12-4
cdr3_nt: TGTGCCAGCACTCCGGGACAGGGACCCACAGATACGCAGTATTTT
cdr3_aa: CASTPGQGPTDTQYF

d_call: NA
clone_size: NA
j_call: TRBJ2-1
v_call: TRBV7-3
cdr3_nt: TGTGCCAGCAGCCCCCCCGGAGGGGTAGTAACAGAGCAGTTCTTC
cdr3_aa: CASSPPGGVVTEQFF

d_call: NA
clone_size: many
j_call: TRBJ2-5
v_call: TRBV6-1
cdr3_nt: TGTGCCAGCAGTGAAGGAACAGGACGGTACTTC
cdr3_aa: CASSEGTGRYF

d_call: NA
clone_size: NA
j_call: TRBJ1-4
v_call: TRBV12-3/TRBV12-4
cdr3_nt: TGTGCCAGCAGTTTAGGTCAGGGTCAAGAAAAACTGTTTTTT
cdr3_aa: CASSLGQGQEKLFF

d_call: TRBD2
clone_size: NA
j_call: TRBJ2-3
v_call: TRBV7-2
cdr3_nt: TGTGCCAGCAGCTTATCCGGGGGGTACCCAGATACGCAGTATTTT
cdr3_aa: CASSLSGGYPDTQYF

d_call: TRBD1
clone_size: NA
j_call: TRBJ2-5
v_call: TRBV29-1
cdr3_nt: TGCAGCGTTGCTGGGACAGGAAACCAAGAGACCCAGTACTTC
cdr3_aa: CSVAGTGNQETQYF

d_call: NA
clone_size: many
j_call: TRBJ2-7
v_call: TRBV12-3/TRBV12-4
cdr3_nt: TGTGCCAGCAGTTTATCTGGGAGCTACGAGCAGTACTTC
cdr3_aa: CASSLSGSYEQYF

d_call: NA
clone_size: few
j_call: TRBJ2-6
v_call: TRBV7-2
cdr3_nt: TGTGCCAGCAGCTTGGCAATAAGGTCTGGGGCCAACGTCCTGACTTTC
cdr3_aa: CASSLAIRSGANVLTF

d_call: NA
clone_size: NA
j_call: TRBJ1-4
v_call: TRBV6-6
cdr3_nt: TGTGCCAGCAGCCCCCCTGGGGAAGGGTCCCGTGAAAAACTGTTTTTT
cdr3_aa: CASSPPGEGSREKLFF

d_call: NA
clone_size: NA
j_call: TRBJ1-3
v_call: TRBV29-1
cdr3_nt: TGCAGCGTTGGGGACGGCCCCCTATCTGGAAACACCATATATTTT
cdr3_aa: CSVGDGPLSGNTIYF

d_call: TRBD1
clone_size: NA
j_call: TRBJ1-5
v_call: TRBV19
cdr3_nt: TGTGCCAGCGGGACAGTAGGCAATCAGCCCCAGCATTTT
cdr3_aa: CASGTVGNQPQHF

d_call: TRBD2
clone_size: NA
j_call: TRBJ2-4
v_call: TRBV9
cdr3_nt: TGTGCCAGCAGCCGCAGTGGGGGGGAGGGCAAAAACATTCAGTACTTC
cdr3_aa: CASSRSGGEGKNIQYF

d_call: TRBD2
clone_size: few
j_call: TRBJ2-7
v_call: TRBV4-1
cdr3_nt: TGCGCCAGCAGCCAAAACGGGGGGAGTGGCTACGAGCAGTACTTC
cdr3_aa: CASSQNGGSGYEQYF

d_call: NA
clone_size: few
j_call: TRBJ1-2
v_call: TRBV12-3/TRBV12-4
cdr3_nt: TGTGCCAGCAATGTGGACAGCCCCAGCTATGGCTACACCTTC
cdr3_aa: CASNVDSPSYGYTF

d_call: TRBD1
clone_size: NA
j_call: TRBJ1-6
v_call: TRBV4-2
cdr3_nt: TGTGCCAGCAGCCACACAGACAGGGGCTCCTATAATTCACCCCTCCACTTT
cdr3_aa: CASSHTDRGSYNSPLHF

d_call: TRBD1
clone_size: NA
j_call: TRBJ2-5
v_call: TRBV7-9
cdr3_nt: TGTGCCAGCAGCTTACTTGGAGGGCCAGGGGGCGAGAATGAGCAGTACTTC
cdr3_aa: CASSLLGGPGGENEQYF

d_call: TRBD1
clone_size: many
j_call: TRBJ2-3
v_call: TRBV3-1
cdr3_nt: TGTGCCAGCAGCCAGCGGGGACAGGGGGCCACAGATACGCAGTATTTT
cdr3_aa: CASSQRGQGATDTQYF

d_call: NA
clone_size: NA
j_call: TRBJ1-6
v_call: TRBV20-1
cdr3_nt: TGCAGTGCTAGACAGGGTGAGGTCTCACCCCTCCACTTT
cdr3_aa: CSARQGEVSPLHF

d_call: TRBD2
clone_size: few
j_call: TRBJ2-3
v_call: TRBV4-1
cdr3_nt: TGCGCCAGCAGCCCGGTTAGCGGGGCACGCACAGATACGCAGTATTTT
cdr3_aa: CASSPVSGARTDTQYF

d_call: TRBD2
clone_size: NA
j_call: TRBJ2-1
v_call: TRBV5-1
cdr3_nt: TGCGCCAGCAGCTTGGCTCTAGCGGGGGGGCCCGGGTTCTTCTACAATGAGCAGTTCTTC
cdr3_aa: CASSLALAGGPGFFYNEQFF

d_call: NA
clone_size: many
j_call: TRBJ1-2
v_call: TRBV9
cdr3_nt: TGTGCCAGCAGCCCCCAGGATCCGAATAACTATGGCTACACCTTC
cdr3_aa: CASSPQDPNNYGYTF

d_call: TRBD2
clone_size: many
j_call: TRBJ2-1
v_call: TRBV12-3/TRBV12-4
cdr3_nt: TGTGCCAGCAGTTTAGGCTTTACTAGCGGGGGGCGCAATGAGCAGTTCTTC
cdr3_aa: CASSLGFTSGGRNEQFF

d_call: NA
clone_size: many
j_call: TRBJ1-5
v_call: TRBV7-2
cdr3_nt: TGTGCCAGCAGCTTATACAGTGGGGATCAGCCCCAGCATTTT
cdr3_aa: CASSLYSGDQPQHF

d_call: NA
clone_size: once
j_call: TRBJ1-2
v_call: TRBV6-2/TRBV6-3
cdr3_nt: TGTGCCAGCAGTGCGAGCGTCGTGTCAGGCGTCTATGGCTACACCTTC
cdr3_aa: CASSASVVSGVYGYTF

d_call: TRBD1
clone_size: NA
j_call: TRBJ1-2
v_call: TRBV6-2/TRBV6-3
cdr3_nt: TGTGCCAGCAGTCAAGCTGAGAATCGCGACAGGGGGGACTACTATGGCTACACCTTC
cdr3_aa: CASSQAENRDRGDYYGYTF

d_call: NA
clone_size: NA
j_call: TRBJ1-2
v_call: TRBV2
cdr3_nt: TGTGCCAGCAGTGACGGGGGGGGGGAACAGATGAACTATGGCTACACCTTC
cdr3_aa: CASSDGGGEQMNYGYTF

d_call: NA
clone_size: many
j_call: TRBJ2-3
v_call: TRBV2
cdr3_nt: TGTGCCAGCAGTGAAGTAGTCTACACAGATACGCAGTATTTT
cdr3_aa: CASSEVVYTDTQYF